A selection of T cell receptor beta chains follows, all from one sample in a study of blood T cell repertoires in COVID-19. Sequenced by immunoSEQ multiplex PCR; TCRdb stores in-frame clones only, minus some. The sample has around 250,000 clones; roughly nine tenths are singletons. Sequenced input: peripheral blood. The receptors stem from a woman between 55 and 75 years old who had recovered from COVID-19. The CDR3 runs from the conserved cysteine through the conserved F or W. D genes are given only for firm matches. Size tells how often a clone was seen (once, few, many) or the class of an expanded clone, and some rows leave it out.

TRBD1	TRBV5-6	NA	TRBJ1-1	CASSNRGLGTEAFF	TGTGCCAGCAGCAACAGGGGTTTGGGAACTGAAGCTTTCTTT
TRBD2	TRBV6-2/TRBV6-3	NA	TRBJ2-4	CASSYPGLAGGLNLAKNIQYF	TGTGCCAGCAGTTACCCCGGACTAGCGGGGGGCCTTAACCTAGCCAAAAACATTCAGTACTTC
TRBD2	TRBV11-2	NA	TRBJ2-5	CASSLALAGGLWGETQYF	TGTGCCAGCAGCTTAGCTCTAGCGGGGGGACTGTGGGGAGAGACCCAGTACTTC
NA	TRBV9	NA	TRBJ2-1	CASSTTGANEQFF	TGTGCCAGCAGCACGACAGGTGCCAATGAGCAGTTCTTC
TRBD1	TRBV19	NA	TRBJ1-5	CATIPSGGRLSNQPQHF	TGTGCCACCATCCCGTCAGGGGGCCGGTTGAGTAACCAGCCCCAGCATTTT
NA	TRBV7-2	NA	TRBJ2-5	CASRGGVGSPDSETQYF	TGTGCCAGCAGGGGAGGTGTGGGGTCTCCGGATTCAGAGACCCAGTACTTC
TRBD2	TRBV7-3	NA	TRBJ2-1	CASSLSGGAPNEQFF	TGTGCCAGCAGCCTTAGCGGGGGGGCACCAAATGAGCAGTTCTTC
TRBD1	TRBV18	NA	TRBJ2-7	CASSPGTGAATYEQYF	TGTGCCAGCTCACCGGGGACAGGGGCCGCAACCTACGAGCAGTACTTC
TRBD1	TRBV5-4	NA	TRBJ2-5	CASSPGGRQETQYF	TGTGCCAGCAGCCCAGGGGGCCGGCAAGAGACCCAGTACTTC
TRBD2	TRBV7-8	NA	TRBJ2-7	CASSSQIPGTSGLDEQYF	TGTGCCAGCAGCTCTCAAATCCCCGGGACTAGCGGGCTCGACGAGCAGTACTTC
NA	TRBV5-1	NA	TRBJ2-7	CASSSRFRTGGGEQYF	TGCGCCAGCAGTTCTAGATTTAGGACTGGTGGTGGGGAGCAGTACTTC
NA	TRBV11-2	NA	TRBJ2-2	CASSKSGTGELFF	TGTGCCAGCAGCAAGTCGGGGACCGGGGAGCTGTTTTTT
NA	TRBV3-1/TRBV3-2	once	TRBJ1-6	CASSQGQALHF	TGTGCCAGCAGCCAAGGGCAGGCCCTCCACTTT
TRBD2	TRBV5-4	NA	TRBJ2-5	CASSPSGGPVETQYF	TGTGCCAGCAGCCCTAGCGGGGGACCGGTAGAGACCCAGTACTTC
TRBD1	TRBV15	NA	TRBJ1-1	CATSRAGTGNTEAFF	TGTGCCACCAGCAGAGCCGGGACAGGGAACACTGAAGCTTTCTTT
NA	TRBV9	NA	TRBJ1-1	CASSNAGGQNTEAFF	TGTGCCAGCAGCAACGCTGGGGGACAGAACACTGAAGCTTTCTTT